Below, 18 T cell receptor beta chains from the same sample are listed, as sequenced in a study of cytomegalovirus exposure and HLA in healthy donors. PCR involved 60 Vbeta and 13 Jbeta primers. The protocol was immunoSEQ multiplex PCR, while the TCRdb copy is restricted to in-frame clones and leaves out a portion. The sample has 100,000 or so clones; over 60% are singletons. The sample taken for sequencing was PBMCs. All receptors come from a woman in her thirties or forties in good health and CMV-seropositive.

V usage is TRBV11-1 and J usage is TRBJ2-1; 7 nucleotides agree with TRBD2. CDR1 is SGHAT and CDR2 is FQDESV in the germline V gene (reference sequence). Unmatched junction bases numbered 5, after V lost 2 bases and J lost 4 bases. The CDR3 contains 15 residues. This CDR3 is CASSLLTSFYNEQFF. The CDR3 DNA follows: TGTGCCAGCAGCTTATTGACTAGCTTTTACAATGAGCAGTTCTTC.

This clone was seen only a few times. The rearrangement joins TRBV5-8 to TRBJ2-7, with 7 bases fitting TRBD1. The CDR3 totals 15 residues. The V segment lost 1 base and the J segment 3 bases; nucleotides outside the gene matches: 7. Per the germline V gene, CDR1 is SGHTS and CDR2 is YDEGEE. CDR3 coding DNA: TGTGCCAGCAGCTTGTTTCACAGGGGTGACTACGAGCAGTACTTC. It is translated as CASSLFHRGDYEQYF.

The chain combines TRBV7-8 with TRBJ2-7; 8 bases fit TRBD2. From germline, CDR1 is SGHVS and CDR2 FQNEAQ. The CDR3 consists of 18 residues. After removal of 5 bases from V and 3 bases from J, the junction contained 18 bases not matched to a gene. This CDR3 is CASSDTDKAGVENYEQYF. The DNA of the CDR3 is TGTGCCAGCAGCGACACTGATAAAGCGGGGGTCGAGAACTACGAGCAGTACTTC.

This CDR3 reads CASSWTGGTGELFF. In nucleotides, the CDR3 is TGTGCCAGCAGTTGGACAGGTGGGACCGGGGAGCTGTTTTTT. The genes are TRBV5-8 and TRBJ2-2, with 7 bases identical to TRBD1. V shed 5 bases and J 5 bases; nucleotides not matched to a gene: 6. CDR1 and CDR2 from the germline V gene are SGHTS and YDEGEE. This CDR3 contains 14 residues.

The chain couples TRBV5-1 to TRBJ2-5; 7 positions agree with TRBD2. V shed 0 bases, J shed 11 bases, and the junction held 13 bases outside the gene matches. The CDR3 extends over 15 amino acids. Germline CDR1 SGHRS, CDR2 YFSETQ. CDR3 region: CASSLDGLGVREQYF. The CDR3 coding sequence is TGCGCCAGCAGCTTGGATGGACTAGGAGTGAGGGAGCAGTACTTC.

This chain uses TRBV5-6 with TRBJ1-3; 8 nucleotides agree with TRBD1. The CDR3 runs to 14 residues. CDR1 and CDR2 (germline): SGHDT, YYEEEE. After removal of 6 bases from V and 4 bases from J, the junction contained 6 bases not matched to a gene. For the CDR3, the DNA is TGTGCCAGCACCAGACAGGGGCTCGGAAACACCATATATTTT. Translating gives CASTRQGLGNTIYF.

The chain links TRBV9 to TRBJ1-4, with 9 bases identical to TRBD1. V trimming: 4 bases; J trimming: 7 bases; junction bases outside the gene matches: 11. The CDR3 consists of 16 residues. Germline-derived CDR1 and CDR2 are SGDLS and YYNGEE. The CDR3 DNA is TGTGCCAGCAGCACCGGGACAGGGACCCCCACTGAAAAACTGTTTTTT. Translating it yields CASSTGTGTPTEKLFF.

Here the CDR3 DNA reads TGTGCCAGCGCCGGGGTGGGAGGGGCCAACGTCCTGACTTTC. This codes for CASAGVGGANVLTF. The chain couples TRBV9 to TRBJ2-6, with a weak D call TRBD2 (5 bases). The CDR3 contains 14 residues. V gave up 7 bases and J gave up 4 bases, with 12 bases separating them. Per germline, CDR1 SGDLS and CDR2 YYNGEE. Based on the CDR3 plus reference TRBV9 and TRBJ2-6, the full variable domain is DSGVTQTPKHLITATGQRVTLRCSPRSGDLSVYWYQQSLDQGLQFLIQYYNGEERAKGNILERFSAQQFPDLHSELNLSSLELGDSALYFCASAGVGGANVLTFGAGSRLTVL.

This clone was seen once. The genes are TRBV6-5 and TRBJ2-5; D might be TRBD2 (6 bases). Germline V lookup: CDR1 MNHEY, CDR2 SVGAGI. The ends were cut back, 7 bases at V and 4 bases at J, with 16 bases in the middle. The CDR3 is 14 residues long. CDR3 sequence (DNA): TGTGCCAGCACCCCAAGGAGGGGCGGAGAGACCCAGTACTTC. Translating it yields CASTPRRGGETQYF.

The rearrangement uses TRBV4-3 and TRBJ2-3; 8 bases align to TRBD1. CDR1 LGHNA and CDR2 YSLEER come from the germline V gene. The J segment lost 5 bases and the V segment lost 0 bases, leaving 7 bases of the junction unmatched. This CDR3 spans 16 amino acids. The DNA for the CDR3 is TGCGCCAGCAGCCAAGAGACTTGGACAGGGCGAGATACGCAGTATTTT. Translated: CASSQETWTGRDTQYF.

The CDR3 here is CASSSWTSKGEQYF. For the CDR3, the DNA is TGTGCCAGCAGTTCTTGGACTTCTAAGGGCGAGCAGTACTTC. The genes are TRBV27 and TRBJ2-7, with D possibly matching TRBD2 (5 bases). The CDR3 loop spans 14 amino acids. Deletions cut 4 bases from V and 6 bases from J, with 16 bases between. CDR1 is MNHEY, CDR2 SMNVEV, per germline (reference sequence).

This clone was found a few times. CDR3 nucleotide sequence: TGTGCCAGCAGTTACTCCCCGGGGAACACTGAAGCTTTCTTT. The encoded protein is CASSYSPGNTEAFF. J is TRBJ1-1 and V is TRBV6-5; unclear D gene. The CDR3 covers 14 residues. V was trimmed by 0 bases and J by 1 base, leaving 6 bases between them. Germline CDR1 and CDR2: MNHEY and SVGAGI.

In this sample, this clone turned up a few times. The chain is built from TRBV19 and TRBJ1-1; 8 nucleotides line up with TRBD1. The CDR3 has 17 residues. Looked up from germline, CDR1 is LNHDA and CDR2 is SQIVND (reference sequence). V trimming: 2 bases; J trimming: 1 base; junction bases outside the gene matches: 9. The CDR3 protein is CASSIRDRRYGNTEAFF. CDR3 in DNA: TGTGCCAGTAGTATAAGGGACAGGCGTTATGGGAACACTGAAGCTTTCTTT. Drawing the rest from reference TRBV19 and TRBJ1-1, the complete variable domain is DGGITQSPKYLFRKEGQNVTLSCEQNLNHDAMYWYRQDPGQGLRLIYYSQIVNDFQKGDIAEGYSVSREKKESFPLTVTSAQKNPTAFYLCASSIRDRRYGNTEAFFGQGTRLTVV.

The V and J genes are TRBV15 and TRBJ2-5; TRBD2 matches at 7 bases. In germline, CDR1 is LNHNV, CDR2 YYDKDF (reference sequence). The CDR3 loop spans 16 amino acids. After removal of 4 bases from V and 4 bases from J, the junction contained 12 bases not matched to a gene. The CDR3 loop is CATSTGDRLAAETQYF. The CDR3 nucleotides are TGTGCCACCAGCACTGGGGACCGACTAGCTGCAGAGACCCAGTACTTC. The whole variable domain, filled in from reference TRBV15 and TRBJ2-5, reads DAMVIQNPRYQVTQFGKPVTLSCSQTLNHNVMYWYQQKSSQAPKLLFHYYDKDFNNEADTPDNFQSRRPNTSFCFLDIRSPGLGDTAMYLCATSTGDRLAAETQYFGPGTRLLVL.

The chain joins TRBV5-1 to TRBJ2-7; D is perhaps TRBD2 (5 bases). In germline, CDR1 is SGHRS, CDR2 YFSETQ. V was shortened by 6 bases and J by 0 bases, with 10 bases between the two germline ends. CDR3 length: 13 amino acids. The CDR3 region is CASKSGSSYEQYF. The CDR3 nucleotides read TGCGCCAGCAAAAGTGGGAGCTCCTACGAGCAGTACTTC. The complete variable domain, with remaining parts taken from reference TRBV5-1 and TRBJ2-7, reads KAGVTQTPRYLIKTRGQQVTLSCSPISGHRSVSWYQQTPGQGLQFLFEYFSETQRNKGNFPGRFSGRQFSNSRSEMNVSTLELGDSALYLCASKSGSSYEQYFGPGTRLTVT.

V is TRBV28 and J is TRBJ1-2; TRBD1 agrees at 8 bases. Germline CDR1 and CDR2: MDHEN and SYDVKM. V shed 6 bases, J shed 8 bases, and the junction held 5 bases outside the gene matches. The CDR3 sequence is 12 residues long. The CDR3 sequence: CASSQQGGGYTF. The CDR3 bases are TGTGCCAGCAGCCAACAGGGGGGGGGCTACACCTTC.

The rearrangement links TRBV29-1 to TRBJ2-2, with TRBD1 identical over 8 bases. The CDR3 sequence is 16 residues long. Trimming at V came to 2 bases and at J to 7 bases, leaving 12 bases not matched to a gene. Germline values: CDR1 SQVTM, CDR2 ANQGSEA. CDR3 residues: CSVEPVRTGTGGELFF. Written as DNA, the CDR3 is TGCAGCGTTGAACCGGTTAGGACAGGGACAGGCGGGGAGCTGTTTTTT.

This clone was seen more than once but under ten times. The V and J genes are TRBV14 and TRBJ1-1; unclear D gene. Trimming removed 1 base from V and 3 bases from J, with 12 bases in between. The CDR3 runs to 15 residues. Per the germline V gene, CDR1 is SGHDN and CDR2 is FVKESK. CDR3 in amino acids: CASSQVFLPDTEAFF. CDR3 nucleotide sequence: TGTGCCAGCAGCCAAGTATTCCTCCCGGACACTGAAGCTTTCTTT.